The 22 T cell receptor beta chains given below trace back to one sample, sequenced in a study of CD8 T cells in Susac syndrome. Reverse transcription used roughly 0.5 to 1 ug RNA and random hexamers. TCRdb called the immunoSEQ multiplex PCR reads again in MiXCR, with one record for every CDR3 protein. The sample includes 150,000 to 200,000 distinct CDR3 sequences, roughly nine tenths seen only once; the top ten take 0.075% to 0.095%. The material sequenced was CD4+ T cells from PBMCs. The source is a human donor with Susac syndrome.

The chain has TRBV6-5 and TRBJ1-2; D is undetermined. V lost 7 bases and J 0 bases, leaving 12 bases between the germline ends. The CDR3 loop spans 14 amino acids. Germline loops: CDR1 MNHEY, CDR2 SVGAGI. CDR3 in amino acids: CASTDQPSNYGYTF. The CDR3 nucleotides read TGTGCCAGCACAGACCAACCTTCTAACTATGGCTACACCTTC.

The table lists this clonotype with a count of one. The V and J genes are TRBV6-5 and TRBJ1-2; weak D call: TRBD1 (5 bases). Deletions cut 11 bases from V and 8 bases from J, with 15 bases between. This CDR3 spans 11 amino acids. Germline assignment: CDR1 MNHEY and CDR2 SVGAGI. CDR3 sequence: CAAGPGKGYTF. The CDR3 nucleotides are TGTGCCGCGGGGCCGGGAAAGGGCTACACCTTC.

This sequence joins TRBV13 and TRBJ2-3; 12 positions match TRBD2. Germline loops: CDR1 PRHDT, CDR2 FYEKMQ (reference sequence). The length of the CDR3 is 18 residues. Trimming cost V 1 base and J 6 bases; bases outside gene matches: 11. CDR3 coding DNA: TGTGCCAGCAGCTTAGAACTAGCGGGGGGCTTTCTCTCCGATACGCAGTATTTT. Its translation: CASSLELAGGFLSDTQYF.

This clonotype has a single count. As DNA, the CDR3 is TGTGCCAGCAGACCTGACAGGGTGTCGTTTACCGGGGAGCTGTTTTTT. Encoded protein: CASRPDRVSFTGELFF. The gene calls are TRBV13 and TRBJ2-2, with TRBD1 matching 7 bases. V dropped 6 bases and J dropped 5; count of bases not matched to a gene: 12. This CDR3 is built from 16 residues. Germline V gene data show CDR1 as PRHDT and CDR2 as FYEKMQ (reference sequence).

The chain has TRBV2 and TRBJ2-7, with no clear D. The CDR3 length is 14 residues. Looked up from germline, CDR1 is SNHLY and CDR2 is FYNNEI. Trimming removed 4 bases at V and 2 bases at J, with 12 bases between. This chain's CDR3 is CASSAVATTYEQYF. The CDR3 DNA is TGTGCCAGCAGTGCGGTGGCCACTACCTACGAGCAGTACTTC.

This rearrangement joins TRBV6-1 to TRBJ1-1; D gene ambiguous. The CDR3 sequence is 13 residues long. Germline CDR1 reads MNHNS; CDR2 reads SASEGT. The ends were cut back, 4 bases at V and 2 bases at J, with 8 bases in the middle. This CDR3 reads CASSGAVNTEAFF. As DNA, the CDR3 is TGTGCCAGCAGTGGAGCGGTAAACACTGAAGCTTTCTTT.

This clonotype appeared once. This rearrangement joins TRBV30 to TRBJ1-4; D perhaps matches TRBD1 (5 bases). This CDR3 is built from 12 residues. The V gene's germline CDR1 is GTSNPN and CDR2 SVGIG (reference sequence). Trimming cost V 6 bases and J 5 bases, with 10 bases left between them. DNA for the CDR3: TGTGCCTGTAGGGACTTAAATGAAAAACTGTTTTTT. It is translated as CACRDLNEKLFF.

The chain links TRBV12-3 or TRBV12-4 to TRBJ2-7; tentatively, D is TRBD1 or TRBD2 (5 bases each). With 10 bases removed from V and 4 bases from J, the gap between germline ends came to 20 bases. This CDR3 region has 14 residues. In nucleotides, the CDR3 is TGTGCCAAGCCCAATCCTAGAGGGGTGTACGAGCAGTACTTC. It codes for CAKPNPRGVYEQYF.

This clonotype occurred a few times. The gene calls are TRBV18 and TRBJ2-1; the D is unclear. The CDR3 sequence is 15 residues long. From germline, CDR1 is KGHSH and CDR2 LQKENI. The V end was cut by 1 base, the J end by 0 bases, with 7 bases between. This CDR3 reads CASSPQGSSYNEQFF. The CDR3 DNA is TGTGCCAGCTCACCACAGGGTTCCTCCTACAATGAGCAGTTCTTC.

The CDR3 here is CATSRGIQEVDEQFF. The CDR3 DNA reads as TGTGCCACCAGCAGAGGCATACAGGAGGTCGATGAGCAGTTCTTC. The rearrangement joins TRBV15 to TRBJ2-1, with D tentatively TRBD1 or TRBD2 (5 bases each). CDR1 and CDR2 from the germline V gene are LNHNV and YYDKDF (reference sequence). V gave up 1 base and J gave up 8 bases, with 15 bases separating them. CDR3 size: 15 residues.

This clonotype came up a few times. The DNA of the CDR3 is TGTGCCACCAGTGATCAGACAGGGACCACAGATACGCAGTATTTT. Its translation is CATSDQTGTTDTQYF. V gene TRBV24-1 combines with J gene TRBJ2-3, with 7 bases that match TRBD1. Germline CDR1 and CDR2: KGHDR and SFDVKD. The trim removed 3 bases at V and 2 bases at J, leaving 4 bases unmatched. The CDR3 is 15 amino acids.

This clonotype came up a few times. The chain employs TRBV9 and TRBJ2-6; no definite D call. The CDR3 contains 13 residues. V shed 5 bases and J shed 2 bases, with 5 bases lying between them. Germline values: CDR1 SGDLS, CDR2 YYNGEE. Here the CDR3 DNA reads TGTGCCAGCAGAAGAGCTGGGGCCAACGTCCTGACTTTC. Translated, it gives CASRRAGANVLTF.

This clonotype showed up just once. This chain links TRBV20-1 with TRBJ2-1, with 8 bases lining up with TRBD2. This CDR3 comprises 18 residues. The J segment lost 1 base and the V segment lost 0 bases, leaving 11 bases of the junction unmatched. Germline V CDR1 and CDR2: DFQATT, SNEGSKA (reference sequence). CDR3 sequence (DNA): TGCAGTGCTAGAGATTTTACGGCGGGAGGACCTTCCTACAATGAGCAGTTCTTC. Encoded protein: CSARDFTAGGPSYNEQFF.

This chain joins TRBV29-1 and TRBJ2-2; tentative D call: TRBD1 (6 bases). This CDR3 contains 14 residues. Trimming removed 3 bases at V and 1 base at J, with 9 bases between. CDR1 and CDR2 from the germline V gene are SQVTM and ANQGSEA. CDR3 nucleotide sequence: TGCAGCGTTGAGGGACATCTGAACACCGGGGAGCTGTTTTTT. Translation: CSVEGHLNTGELFF.

The chain is built from TRBV6-2 or TRBV6-3 and TRBJ2-2; D might be TRBD2 (5 bases). Germline CDR1 is MNHEY and CDR2 is SVGEGT. Trimming left V 0 bases short and J 3 bases short, with 17 bases between. This CDR3 is 18 amino acids long. The CDR3 DNA reads as TGTGCCAGCAGTTACTCCTTCTTGCGGGTGAAGGACACCGGGGAGCTGTTTTTT. Amino acids: CASSYSFLRVKDTGELFF.

This clonotype appeared a single time. The CDR3 is CASSQAWTGGFMNTEAFF. The CDR3 DNA reads as TGTGCCAGCAGTCAGGCGTGGACAGGGGGCTTTATGAACACTGAAGCTTTCTTT. V usage is TRBV12-3 or TRBV12-4 and J usage is TRBJ1-1; 11 bases match TRBD1. This CDR3 region has 18 residues. Trimming at V came to 5 bases and at J to 0 bases, leaving 11 bases not matched to a gene.

CDR3: CSAIGETGELFF. The CDR3 bases are TGCAGTGCTATAGGGGAGACCGGGGAGCTGTTTTTT. This chain joins TRBV20-1 and TRBJ2-2; the D call may be TRBD1 or TRBD2 (5 bases each). The V gene lost 4 bases and the J gene lost 5 bases, with 8 bases spanning the gap. The CDR3 has 12 amino acids. Germline CDR1 DFQATT, CDR2 SNEGSKA (reference sequence).

CDR3 coding DNA: TGTGCCAGCGGGTGGCAAAGCAATCAGCCCCAGCATTTT. Protein sequence: CASGWQSNQPQHF. The V call is TRBV2, the J call TRBJ1-5, with unresolved D. The CDR3 length is 13 residues. Germline V gene data show CDR1 as SNHLY and CDR2 as FYNNEI. Trimming stripped 8 bases from V and 1 base from J, with 9 bases between.

The chain links TRBV2 to TRBJ2-1, with D perhaps given as TRBD1 or TRBD2 (6 bases each). The V end was cut by 0 bases, the J end by 10 bases, with 13 bases between. Germline values: CDR1 SNHLY, CDR2 FYNNEI. The CDR3 consists of 14 residues. In DNA form, the CDR3 reads TGTGCCAGCAGTGAAGCGCTTGGGGGGCGGGAGCAGTTCTTC. Protein: CASSEALGGREQFF. The variable domain in full, with the rest retrieved from reference TRBV2 and TRBJ2-1, is EPEVTQTPSHQVTQMGQEVILRCVPISNHLYFYWYRQILGQKVEFLVSFYNNEISEKSEIFDDQFSVERPDGSNFTLKIRSTKLEDSAMYFCASSEALGGREQFFGPGTRLTVL.

V gene TRBV20-1 combines with J gene TRBJ2-1; 8 bases map to TRBD1. Germline-derived CDR1 and CDR2 are DFQATT and SNEGSKA (reference sequence). Losses at the gene ends were 6 bases for V and 6 bases for J; bases not matched to a gene: 10. CDR3 length: 14 residues. The DNA for the CDR3 is TGCAGTGCAAAGAGACAGGGGCTAAGCAATGAGCAGTTCTTC. As protein: CSAKRQGLSNEQFF.

The gene calls are TRBV12-3 or TRBV12-4 and TRBJ2-1; weak D call: TRBD2 (6 bases). This CDR3 comprises 15 residues. The germline V and J ends were trimmed by 7 bases and 3 bases, with 16 bases remaining between them. The CDR3 bases are TGTGCCAGCACCCCGGGTAGCGGCCTCTACAATGAGCAGTTCTTC. Protein product: CASTPGSGLYNEQFF.

The chain links TRBV9 to TRBJ2-1; 8 positions agree with TRBD2. The CDR3 sequence is 15 residues long. Germline V gives CDR1 SGDLS, CDR2 YYNGEE. J gave up 0 bases and V 5 bases, and 4 bases lay outside the gene matches. CDR3 sequence reads: CASRASGSSYNEQFF. The CDR3 DNA reads as TGTGCCAGCAGGGCAAGCGGGAGCTCCTACAATGAGCAGTTCTTC.